This T cell receptor (beta chain) was captured in a study of cytomegalovirus exposure and HLA in healthy donors. Trimming stripped 4 bases from V and 4 bases from J, with 18 bases between. Germline V lookup: CDR1 SGHRS, CDR2 YFSETQ. This CDR3 contains 15 residues. In its sample, this clone was seen a few times. 60 Vbeta and 13 Jbeta primers were used in PCR. TCRdb's copy holds only in-frame clones and misses some; the assay was immunoSEQ multiplex PCR. The sample contains some 170,000 clones, roughly 79% of which appear only once. Source material: PBMCs. The receptor comes from a middle-aged man in good health and CMV-seropositive. J is TRBJ2-7 and V is TRBV5-1; TRBD2 might be the D (7 bases). The CDR3 nucleotides read TGCGCCAGCAGCCCTGGGGGCGGACTAGGGTACGAGCAGTACTTC. It is translated as CASSPGGGLGYEQYF.